Following are 18 T cell receptor beta chains from one sample sequenced in a study of blood T cell repertoires in COVID-19. Sequencing was performed with immunoSEQ multiplex PCR; in TCRdb, only in-frame clones are kept and a portion is missing. The data show about 63,000 clones, 81% seen once. Sequenced input: peripheral blood. These receptors all stem from a man between 60 and 70 years old with COVID-19, enrolled during active disease.

V gene TRBV6-6 combines with J gene TRBJ2-1; 10 bases match TRBD2. Germline CDR1 MNHNY, CDR2 SVGAGI (reference sequence). Trimming took 7 bases from V and 6 from J; bases not matched to a gene: 9. The CDR3 is made up of 15 amino acids. This chain's CDR3 is CASTATGTSVNEQFF. The CDR3 region has the DNA TGTGCCAGCACCGCAACGGGGACTAGCGTCAATGAGCAGTTCTTC.

CDR3 in amino acids: CASWLGGGSYTF. CDR3 DNA sequence: TGTGCCAGCTGGTTGGGAGGGGGGAGCTACACCTTC. The chain is built from TRBV7-2 and TRBJ1-2, with D tentatively TRBD1 (6 bases). Germline V gene sequence: CDR1 SGHTA, CDR2 FQGNSA. V lost 8 bases and J lost 9, with 16 bases in between. The CDR3 is made up of 12 amino acids.

The V and J genes are TRBV6-5 and TRBJ2-4, with D possibly being TRBD1 (5 bases). The germline V gene encodes CDR1 MNHEY and CDR2 SVGAGI. The ends were cut back, 7 bases at V and 6 bases at J, with 10 bases in the middle. The CDR3 is 12 amino acids. The CDR3 sequence: CASKERGNIQYF. DNA for the CDR3: TGTGCCAGCAAAGAAAGGGGAAACATTCAGTACTTC.

The chain uses TRBV6-2 or TRBV6-3 and TRBJ2-1, with 11 bases matching TRBD2. The CDR3 spans 15 residues. V lost 4 bases and J lost 4; bases outside the gene matches: 3. Germline CDR1 is MNHEY and CDR2 is SVGEGT. The CDR3, as DNA: TGTGCCAGCAGTTCGAGGACTAGCGGGTACAATGAGCAGTTCTTC. Translating it yields CASSSRTSGYNEQFF.

V gene TRBV10-3 combines with J gene TRBJ2-7; 10 positions match TRBD2. The CDR3 is 14 amino acids. CDR1 is ENHRY and CDR2 is SYGVKD in the germline V gene. Trimming cost V 6 bases and J 2 bases; bases outside gene matches: 4. CDR3 amino acids: CAIRGTSDTYEQYF. In DNA form, the CDR3 reads TGTGCCATCAGGGGGACTAGCGATACCTACGAGCAGTACTTC.

This clone came up once. The CDR3 spells CASSLTLAGEKLFF. The CDR3 nucleotides read TGTGCCAGCAGTTTAACACTTGCGGGGGAAAAACTGTTTTTT. The rearrangement joins TRBV27 to TRBJ1-4; D call uncertain. The CDR3 loop spans 14 amino acids. The V and J ends lost 2 bases and 8 bases respectively, with 12 bases between them. CDR1 MNHEY and CDR2 SMNVEV come from the germline V gene (reference sequence).

The V call is TRBV18, the J call TRBJ2-6, with D possibly being TRBD1 (5 bases). From germline, CDR1 is KGHSH and CDR2 LQKENI. The CDR3 extends over 17 amino acids. Trimming took 1 base from V and 4 from J, leaving 14 bases between them. The CDR3 region is CASSPQGIGSGANVLTF. CDR3 DNA sequence: TGTGCCAGCTCACCACAGGGGATAGGCTCAGGGGCCAACGTCCTGACTTTC.

The V call is TRBV19, the J call TRBJ2-2; D is possibly TRBD1 (6 bases). Trimming took 6 bases from V and 4 from J, leaving 15 bases between them. Germline V lookup: CDR1 LNHDA, CDR2 SQIVND (reference sequence). The CDR3 runs to 15 residues. CDR3 sequence reads: CASRAQTGFTGELFF. CDR3 bases: TGTGCCAGTAGGGCACAAACAGGGTTCACCGGGGAGCTGTTTTTT.

V is TRBV4-3 and J is TRBJ1-4, with 10 bases that match TRBD1. The V gene end was trimmed by 3 bases and the J gene end by 0 bases; junction bases not matched to a gene: 4. CDR3 length: 17 amino acids. CDR1 LGHNA and CDR2 YSLEER come from the germline V gene. The CDR3 here is CASSQSGQGATNEKLFF. The CDR3 bases are TGCGCCAGCAGCCAGAGCGGACAGGGGGCAACTAATGAAAAACTGTTTTTT.

V usage is TRBV6-2 or TRBV6-3 and J usage is TRBJ1-1; D unclear. In germline, CDR1 is MNHEY, CDR2 SVGEGT. Trimming removed 6 bases from V and 7 bases from J, with 9 bases in between. The CDR3 consists of 11 residues. DNA of the CDR3: TGTGCCAGCAGCCGCACCGGTGAAGCTTTCTTT. Amino acids: CASSRTGEAFF.

Here the CDR3 reads CASSPQLAGGNIQYF. CDR3 nucleotide sequence: TGTGCCAGCAGCCCCCAACTAGCGGGAGGTAACATTCAGTACTTC. The J gene is TRBJ2-4, the V gene TRBV11-1; 12 nucleotides align to TRBD2. Germline CDR1 SGHAT, CDR2 FQDESV (reference sequence). This CDR3 is 15 amino acids long. Unmatched junction bases numbered 6, after V lost 5 bases and J lost 7 bases.

The V gene is TRBV7-2, the J gene TRBJ2-5; 7 bases match TRBD1. The ends lost 3 bases at V and 4 bases at J; junction bases unmatched: 5. This CDR3 comprises 14 residues. Germline V gene sequence: CDR1 SGHTA, CDR2 FQGNSA. CDR3 sequence reads: CASSFFDRVETQYF. The CDR3 DNA sequence: TGTGCCAGCAGCTTCTTCGACAGGGTAGAGACCCAGTACTTC.

The V and J genes are TRBV9 and TRBJ2-2, with TRBD2 as a possible D gene (5 bases). V shed 3 bases and J shed 5 bases, with 11 bases lying between them. Per germline, CDR1 SGDLS and CDR2 YYNGEE. This CDR3 spans 14 amino acids. The CDR3 nucleotides are TGTGCCAGCAGCGCCGAACTAGGGACCGGGGAGCTGTTTTTT. The encoded protein is CASSAELGTGELFF.

This chain uses TRBV27 with TRBJ2-7; D might be TRBD1 (7 bases). Looked up from germline, CDR1 is MNHEY and CDR2 is SMNVEV (reference sequence). V lost 5 bases, J lost 4 bases, and 15 bases lay in between. The CDR3 is made up of 14 amino acids. The CDR3 DNA is TGTGCCAGCAGTAAGGAGGGGGCGAGGTACGAGCAGTACTTC. Its protein is CASSKEGARYEQYF.

V gene TRBV10-3 combines with J gene TRBJ1-5, with TRBD1 matching over 7 bases. Germline V gene sequence: CDR1 ENHRY, CDR2 SYGVKD. The CDR3 is made up of 15 amino acids. The V and J ends lost 6 bases and 1 base, in that order; junction bases with no gene match: 6. Written as DNA, the CDR3 is TGTGCCATCAGCAAAGGGGGCTTGAGCAATCAGCCCCAGCATTTT. Its protein is CAISKGGLSNQPQHF.

This chain connects TRBV7-8 to TRBJ2-1; D remains unclear. The V gene's germline CDR1 is SGHVS and CDR2 FQNEAQ. The V end lost 1 base, the J end lost 6 bases, and 10 bases lay between the germline ends. The CDR3 has 14 residues. The CDR3 DNA is TGTGCCAGCAGCTTAGACTTACTTATCAATGAGCAGTTCTTC. Protein sequence: CASSLDLLINEQFF.

The CDR3 protein is CASSLSLAGQETQYF. The CDR3 nucleotides read TGTGCCAGCAGCTTATCACTAGCGGGACAAGAGACCCAGTACTTC. The chain carries TRBV7-9 and TRBJ2-5; 10 bases line up with TRBD2. Germline CDR1 SEHNR, CDR2 FQNEAQ (reference sequence). CDR3 length: 15 amino acids. V shed 2 bases, J shed 2 bases, and the junction held 2 bases outside the gene matches.

The chain combines TRBV7-2 with TRBJ2-7, with TRBD2 matching over 10 bases. The CDR3 has 17 amino acids. Germline V CDR1 and CDR2: SGHTA, FQGNSA. The J segment lost 0 bases and the V segment lost 4 bases, leaving 9 bases of the junction unmatched. The chain's CDR3 is CASSYVLAGQNSYEQYF. DNA for the CDR3: TGTGCCAGCAGCTACGTACTAGCGGGACAAAACTCCTACGAGCAGTACTTC.